This T cell receptor beta chain was identified during a study of molecular identifiers for immune sequencing clone quantification. Points on this clonotype: Its target is not known. A much larger clone differs from this one at a single base, so this may be a read error.

Study-wide results and limits: Beyond 20 RNA copies, clones held over 97% of effector molecules, compared with under 1% in naive cells.

CDR1 and CDR2 (germline): SGHDN, FVKESK. The V end lost 4 bases, the J end lost 3 bases, and 12 bases lay between the germline ends. This CDR3 region has 14 residues. TCRdb re-analysed the PCR reads in MiXCR, keeping a single row per CDR3 protein. The table lists over 600,000 distinct CDR3 sequences, just under 20% of them singletons, with 0.7% to 1% in the top ten. Material for sequencing was naive CD8+ T cells from blood, with Jurkat cell RNA spiked in. The subset was: FACS-sorted CD8+CD4-CCR7+CD45RA+ naive T cells. The sequence was collected from a human donor in good health. Some libraries in this study had Jurkat cell RNA spiked in. The chain carries TRBV14 and TRBJ1-1; D gene ambiguous. CDR3 residues: CASSPGLGYTEAFF. The DNA for the CDR3 is TGTGCCAGCAGCCCAGGACTGGGATACACTGAAGCTTTCTTT.